This T cell receptor (beta chain) is from a study of shared clonotypes between healthy human individuals. Cells designated naive CD8 were CD45RO-negative and were positively selected for CCR7, with terminally differentiated effector memory CD45RA+ cells excluded. Study-wide results and caveats: Generally, naive subsets came out with larger estimated richness than memory subsets.

To note about this clone: Its antigen is undetermined.

Trimming shortened V by 5 bases and J by 5 bases, and 19 bases separated the two germline ends. Germline loops: CDR1 MNHNY, CDR2 SVGAGI (reference sequence). CDR3 length: 15 residues. In the study's own analysis: ImmunoSEQ only sent back junction sequences with no quality scores, so filtering was done differently. Sequencing used immunoSEQ multiplex PCR; TCRdb keeps in-frame clones, though not all of them. That table is the source of V, J and clone size, and D and trimming were worked out from the DNA. This table holds some 580,000 clones, about 98% found once. Sequencing was done on a sample of naive CD8+ T cells sorted from blood. The chain has TRBV6-6 and TRBJ2-7; D possibly corresponds to TRBD1 (5 bases). This clonotype was sampled from a man younger than 40 in good health. In nucleotides, the CDR3 is TGTGCCAGCAGTCCTACGGCAGGGAAGGGTAACGAGCAGTACTTC. Translated, it gives CASSPTAGKGNEQYF.